These 4 T cell receptor beta chains share one sample of origin, sequenced in a study of T cell repertoires in cytomegalovirus infection. A single record per CDR3 protein comes from TCRdb applying MiXCR to the reads. The table records fewer than 150,000 distinct CDR3 sequences, 30% of them present only once. Their target antigens are unknown. This sample comprised CD8+ T cells from cultured PBMCs, obtained from culture after CMV antigen stimulation. All receptors come from a human donor in good health (CMV status not recorded). Some clones in this sample may be carry-over from other donors' samples.

This clonotype was counted many times. V gene TRBV7-9 combines with J gene TRBJ1-2; possibly TRBD1 for D (5 bases). V lost 6 bases to trimming and J lost 5 bases, with 10 bases between them. The germline V gene has CDR1 SEHNR and CDR2 FQNEAQ (reference sequence). The CDR3 has 12 residues. Written as DNA, the CDR3 is TGTGCCAGCAGGGTAACAGGTTATGGCTACACCTTC. This gives the protein CASRVTGYGYTF.

This clonotype was seen a handful of times. The rearrangement joins TRBV2 to TRBJ2-1; unclear D gene. Germline CDR1 is SNHLY and CDR2 is FYNNEI. This CDR3 is built from 15 residues. Trimming took 4 bases from V and 0 from J, leaving 10 bases between them. The CDR3 DNA reads as TGTGCCAGCAGTGCGGGCTACAACTCCTACAATGAGCAGTTCTTC. This codes for CASSAGYNSYNEQFF.

This clonotype turned up a few times. The V call is TRBV6-5, the J call TRBJ1-2; TRBD1 matches 7 bases. The V segment lost 8 bases and the J segment 4 bases; nucleotides outside the gene matches: 10. Germline V gene data show CDR1 as MNHEY and CDR2 as SVGAGI. The CDR3 is made up of 14 amino acids. CDR3 protein: CASRRQGATYGYTF. In nucleotides, the CDR3 is TGTGCCAGCCGAAGACAGGGAGCTACCTATGGCTACACCTTC.

The chain uses TRBV29-1 and TRBJ1-1, with 7 bases fitting TRBD1. Germline trimming cut 4 bases from V and 0 bases from J; bases unmatched to any gene: 5. The CDR3 contains 14 residues. Germline V gene data show CDR1 as SQVTM and CDR2 as ANQGSEA. This CDR3 reads CSVAAGTVNTEAFF. The DNA of the CDR3 is TGCAGCGTTGCAGCCGGGACAGTGAACACTGAAGCTTTCTTT. Complete variable domain (other parts from reference TRBV29-1 and TRBJ1-1): SAVISQKPSRDICQRGTSLTIQCQVDSQVTMMFWYRQQPGQSLTLIATANQGSEATYESGFVIDKFPISRPNLTFSTLTVSNMSPEDSSIYLCSVAAGTVNTEAFFGQGTRLTVV.